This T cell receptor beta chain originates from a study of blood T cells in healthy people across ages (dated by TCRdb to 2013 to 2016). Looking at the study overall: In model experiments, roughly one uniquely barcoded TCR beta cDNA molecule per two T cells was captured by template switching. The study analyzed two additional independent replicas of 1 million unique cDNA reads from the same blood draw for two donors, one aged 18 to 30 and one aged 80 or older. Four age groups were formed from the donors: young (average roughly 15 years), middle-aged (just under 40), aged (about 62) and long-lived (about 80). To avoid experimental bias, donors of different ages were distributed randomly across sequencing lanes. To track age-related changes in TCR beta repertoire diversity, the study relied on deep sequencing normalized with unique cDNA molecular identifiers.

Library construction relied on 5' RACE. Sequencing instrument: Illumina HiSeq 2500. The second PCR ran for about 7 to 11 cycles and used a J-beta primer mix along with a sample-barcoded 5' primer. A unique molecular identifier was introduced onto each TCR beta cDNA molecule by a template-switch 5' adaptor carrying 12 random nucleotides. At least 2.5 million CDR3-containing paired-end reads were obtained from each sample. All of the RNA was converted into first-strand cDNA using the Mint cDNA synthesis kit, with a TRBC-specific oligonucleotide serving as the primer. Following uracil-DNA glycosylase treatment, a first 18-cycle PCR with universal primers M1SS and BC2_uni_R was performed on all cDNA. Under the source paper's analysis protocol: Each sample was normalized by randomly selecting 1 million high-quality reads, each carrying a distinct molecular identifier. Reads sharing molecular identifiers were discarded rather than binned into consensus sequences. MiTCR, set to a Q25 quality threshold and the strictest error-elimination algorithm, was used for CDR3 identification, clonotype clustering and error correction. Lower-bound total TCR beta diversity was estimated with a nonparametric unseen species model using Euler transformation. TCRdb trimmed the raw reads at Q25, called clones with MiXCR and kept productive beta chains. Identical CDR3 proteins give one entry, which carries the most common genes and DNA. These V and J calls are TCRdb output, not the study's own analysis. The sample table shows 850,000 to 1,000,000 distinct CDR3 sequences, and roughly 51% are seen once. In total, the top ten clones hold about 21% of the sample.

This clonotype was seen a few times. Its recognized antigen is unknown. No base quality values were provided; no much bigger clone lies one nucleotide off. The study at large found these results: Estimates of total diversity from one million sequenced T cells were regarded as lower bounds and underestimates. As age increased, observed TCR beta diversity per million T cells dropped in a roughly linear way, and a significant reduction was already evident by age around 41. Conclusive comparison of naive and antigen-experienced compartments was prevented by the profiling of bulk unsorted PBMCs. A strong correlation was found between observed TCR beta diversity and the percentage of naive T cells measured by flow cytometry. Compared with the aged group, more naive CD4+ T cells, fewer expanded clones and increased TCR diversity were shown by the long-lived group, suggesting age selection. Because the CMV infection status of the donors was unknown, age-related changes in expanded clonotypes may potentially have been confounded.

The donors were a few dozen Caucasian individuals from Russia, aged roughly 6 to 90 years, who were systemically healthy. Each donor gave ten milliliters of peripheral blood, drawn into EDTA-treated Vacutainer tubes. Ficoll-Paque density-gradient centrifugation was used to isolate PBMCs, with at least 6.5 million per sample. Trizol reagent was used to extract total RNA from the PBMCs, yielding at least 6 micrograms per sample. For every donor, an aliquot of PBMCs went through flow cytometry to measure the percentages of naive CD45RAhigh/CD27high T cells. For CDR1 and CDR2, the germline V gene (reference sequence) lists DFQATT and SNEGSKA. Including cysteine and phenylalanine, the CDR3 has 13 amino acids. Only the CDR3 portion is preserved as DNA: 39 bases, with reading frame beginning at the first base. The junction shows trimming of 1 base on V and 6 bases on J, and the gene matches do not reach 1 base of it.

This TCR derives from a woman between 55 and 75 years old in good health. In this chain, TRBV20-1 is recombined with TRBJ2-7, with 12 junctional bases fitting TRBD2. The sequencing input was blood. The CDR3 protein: CSARGLAGAEQYF. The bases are TGCAGTGCTAGAGGACTAGCGGGAGCCGAGCAGTACTTC.